Listed here is a single TCR beta chain. Some clones are missing from TCRdb's copy, which holds only in-frame ones; the method was immunoSEQ multiplex PCR. The table includes a few hundred thousand clones, roughly 88% detected once. Germline values: CDR1 SGDLS, CDR2 YYNGEE. J lost 7 bases, V lost 2 bases, and 5 bases had no gene match. The CDR3 covers 14 residues. The data stem from a study of blood T cell repertoires in COVID-19. The sequenced sample consisted of PBMCs or T cells enriched from blood (not recorded which). This clonotype originated in a man aged 25 to 40 who had recovered from COVID-19. The chain couples TRBV9 to TRBJ1-1; TRBD1 aligns across 10 bases. CDR3 coding DNA: TGTGCCAGCAGCGTCTGGGACAGGGGCGGTGAAGCTTTCTTT. Its translation: CASSVWDRGGEAFF.